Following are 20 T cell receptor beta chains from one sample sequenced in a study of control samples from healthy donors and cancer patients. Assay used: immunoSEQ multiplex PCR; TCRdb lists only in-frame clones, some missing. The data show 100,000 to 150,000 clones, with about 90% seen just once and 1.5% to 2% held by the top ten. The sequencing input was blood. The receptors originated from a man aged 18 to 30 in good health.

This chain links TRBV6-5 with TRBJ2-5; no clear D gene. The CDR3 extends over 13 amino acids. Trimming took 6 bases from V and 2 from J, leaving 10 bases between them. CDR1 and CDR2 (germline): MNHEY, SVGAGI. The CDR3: CASRRYDQETQYF. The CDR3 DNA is TGTGCCAGCAGACGGTACGATCAAGAGACCCAGTACTTC.

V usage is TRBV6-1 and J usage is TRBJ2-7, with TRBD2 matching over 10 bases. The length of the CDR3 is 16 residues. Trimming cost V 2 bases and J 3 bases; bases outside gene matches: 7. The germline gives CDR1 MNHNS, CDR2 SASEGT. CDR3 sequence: CASSERAGGPFYEQYF. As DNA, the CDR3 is TGTGCCAGCAGTGAACGAGCGGGAGGGCCTTTCTACGAGCAGTACTTC.

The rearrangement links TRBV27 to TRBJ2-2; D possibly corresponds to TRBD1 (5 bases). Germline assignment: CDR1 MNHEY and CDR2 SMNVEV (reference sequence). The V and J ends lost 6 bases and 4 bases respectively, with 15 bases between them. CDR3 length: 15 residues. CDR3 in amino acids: CASRMNKGITGELFF. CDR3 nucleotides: TGTGCCAGCAGAATGAATAAGGGGATCACCGGGGAGCTGTTTTTT.

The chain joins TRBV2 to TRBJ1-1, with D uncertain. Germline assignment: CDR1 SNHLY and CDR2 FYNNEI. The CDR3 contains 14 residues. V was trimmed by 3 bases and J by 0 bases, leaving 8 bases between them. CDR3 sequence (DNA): TGTGCCAGCAGTGATCTCAGACTGAACACTGAAGCTTTCTTT. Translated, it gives CASSDLRLNTEAFF.

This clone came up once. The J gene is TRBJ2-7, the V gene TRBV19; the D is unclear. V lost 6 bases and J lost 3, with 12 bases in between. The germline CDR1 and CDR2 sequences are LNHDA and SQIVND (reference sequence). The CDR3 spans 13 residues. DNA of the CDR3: TGTGCCAGTAGCGCTCGTCCACTCTACGAGCAGTACTTC. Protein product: CASSARPLYEQYF.

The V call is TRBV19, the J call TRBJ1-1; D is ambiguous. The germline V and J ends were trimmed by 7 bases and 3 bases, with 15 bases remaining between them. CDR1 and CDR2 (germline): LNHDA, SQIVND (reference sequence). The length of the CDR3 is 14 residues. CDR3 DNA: TGTGCCAGTACCTCTCCGGGCCTTTACACTGAAGCTTTCTTT. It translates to CASTSPGLYTEAFF.

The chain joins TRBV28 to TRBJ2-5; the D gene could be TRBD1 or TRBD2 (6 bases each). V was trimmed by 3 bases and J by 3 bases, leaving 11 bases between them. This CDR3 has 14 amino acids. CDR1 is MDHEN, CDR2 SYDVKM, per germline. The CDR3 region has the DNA TGTGCCAGCAGTTTCCGAGGGGGGAAAGAGACCCAGTACTTC. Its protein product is CASSFRGGKETQYF. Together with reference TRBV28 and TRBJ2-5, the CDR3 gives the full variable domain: DVKVTQSSRYLVKRTGEKVFLECVQDMDHENMFWYRQDPGLGLRLIYFSYDVKMKEKGDIPEGYSVSREKKERFSLILESASTNQTSMYLCASSFRGGKETQYFGPGTRLLVL.

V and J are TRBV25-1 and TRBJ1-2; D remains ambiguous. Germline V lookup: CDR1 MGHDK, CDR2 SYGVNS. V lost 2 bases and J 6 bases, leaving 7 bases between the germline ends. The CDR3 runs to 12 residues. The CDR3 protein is CASSEGGNGYTF. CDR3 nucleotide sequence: TGTGCCAGCAGTGAAGGAGGCAATGGCTACACCTTC.

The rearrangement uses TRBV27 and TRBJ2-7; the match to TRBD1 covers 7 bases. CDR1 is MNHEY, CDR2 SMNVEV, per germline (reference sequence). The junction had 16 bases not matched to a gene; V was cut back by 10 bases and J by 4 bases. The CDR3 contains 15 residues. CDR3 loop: CATADRSRYPYEQYF. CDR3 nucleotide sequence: TGTGCCACAGCGGACAGGTCGAGGTACCCTTACGAGCAGTACTTC.

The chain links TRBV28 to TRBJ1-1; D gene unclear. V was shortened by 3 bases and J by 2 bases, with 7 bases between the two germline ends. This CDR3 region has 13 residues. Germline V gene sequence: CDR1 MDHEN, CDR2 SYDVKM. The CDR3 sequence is CASSLSSNTEAFF. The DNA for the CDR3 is TGTGCCAGCAGTTTGTCGAGTAACACTGAAGCTTTCTTT. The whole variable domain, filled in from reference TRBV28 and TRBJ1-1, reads DVKVTQSSRYLVKRTGEKVFLECVQDMDHENMFWYRQDPGLGLRLIYFSYDVKMKEKGDIPEGYSVSREKKERFSLILESASTNQTSMYLCASSLSSNTEAFFGQGTRLTVV.

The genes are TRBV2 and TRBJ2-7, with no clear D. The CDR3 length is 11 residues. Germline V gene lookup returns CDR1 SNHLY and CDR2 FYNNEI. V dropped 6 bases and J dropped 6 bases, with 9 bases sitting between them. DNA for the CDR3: TGTGCCAGCAGACCCTTCGGCGAGCAGTACTTC. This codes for CASRPFGEQYF.

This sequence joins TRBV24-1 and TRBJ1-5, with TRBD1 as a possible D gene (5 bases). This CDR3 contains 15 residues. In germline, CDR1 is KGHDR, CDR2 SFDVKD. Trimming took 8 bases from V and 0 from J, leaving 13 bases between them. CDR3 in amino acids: CATKQAVFSNQPQHF. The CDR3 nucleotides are TGTGCCACCAAACAGGCAGTGTTTAGCAATCAGCCCCAGCATTTT.

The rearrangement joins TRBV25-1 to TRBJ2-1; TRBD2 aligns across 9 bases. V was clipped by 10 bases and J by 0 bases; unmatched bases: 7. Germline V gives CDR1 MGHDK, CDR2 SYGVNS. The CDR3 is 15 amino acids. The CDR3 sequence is CATALSGSSYNEQFF. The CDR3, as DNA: TGTGCCACCGCCCTTAGCGGGAGCTCCTACAATGAGCAGTTCTTC.

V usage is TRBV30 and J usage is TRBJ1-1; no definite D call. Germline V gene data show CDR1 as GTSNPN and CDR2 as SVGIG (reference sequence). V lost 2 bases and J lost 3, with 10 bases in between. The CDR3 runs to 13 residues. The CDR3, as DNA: TGTGCCTGGAGTAAGAGAAGGGACACTGAAGCTTTCTTT. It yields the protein CAWSKRRDTEAFF.

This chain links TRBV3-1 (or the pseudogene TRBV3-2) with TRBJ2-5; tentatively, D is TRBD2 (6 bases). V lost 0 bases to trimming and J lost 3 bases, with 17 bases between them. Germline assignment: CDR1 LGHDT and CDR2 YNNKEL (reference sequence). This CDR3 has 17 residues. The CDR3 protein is CASSQEIPGAHEETQYF. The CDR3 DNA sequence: TGTGCCAGCAGCCAAGAAATCCCGGGAGCCCACGAAGAGACCCAGTACTTC.

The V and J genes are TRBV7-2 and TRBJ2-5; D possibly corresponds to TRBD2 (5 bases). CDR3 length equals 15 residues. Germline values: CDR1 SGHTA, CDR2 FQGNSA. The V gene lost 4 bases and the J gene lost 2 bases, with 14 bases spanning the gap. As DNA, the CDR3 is TGTGCCAGCAGCTCGGGTGGTAGCGCACAAGAGACCCAGTACTTC. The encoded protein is CASSSGGSAQETQYF.

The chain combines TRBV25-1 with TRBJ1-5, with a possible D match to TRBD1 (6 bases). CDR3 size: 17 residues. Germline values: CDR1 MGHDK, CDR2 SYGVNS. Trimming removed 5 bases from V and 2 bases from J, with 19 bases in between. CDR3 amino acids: CASSPREGVNGNQPQHF. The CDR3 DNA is TGTGCCAGCAGTCCCCGAGAGGGGGTCAATGGCAATCAGCCCCAGCATTTT.

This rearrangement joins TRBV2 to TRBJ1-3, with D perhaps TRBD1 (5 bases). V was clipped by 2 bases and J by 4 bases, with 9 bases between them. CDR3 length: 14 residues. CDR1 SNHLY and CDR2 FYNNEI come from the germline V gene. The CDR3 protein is CASSEWDGGNTIYF. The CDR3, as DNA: TGTGCCAGCAGTGAATGGGACGGAGGAAACACCATATATTTT.

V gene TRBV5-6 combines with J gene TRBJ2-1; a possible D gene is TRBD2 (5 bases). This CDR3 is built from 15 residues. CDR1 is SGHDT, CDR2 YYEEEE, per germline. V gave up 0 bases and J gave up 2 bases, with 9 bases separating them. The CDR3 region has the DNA TGTGCCAGCAGCTTGGTCAGCGGTCCCTACAATGAGCAGTTCTTC. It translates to CASSLVSGPYNEQFF. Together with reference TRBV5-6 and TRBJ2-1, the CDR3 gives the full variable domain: DAGVTQSPTHLIKTRGQQVTLRCSPKSGHDTVSWYQQALGQGPQFIFQYYEEEERQRGNFPDRFSGHQFPNYSSELNVNALLLGDSALYLCASSLVSGPYNEQFFGPGTRLTVL.

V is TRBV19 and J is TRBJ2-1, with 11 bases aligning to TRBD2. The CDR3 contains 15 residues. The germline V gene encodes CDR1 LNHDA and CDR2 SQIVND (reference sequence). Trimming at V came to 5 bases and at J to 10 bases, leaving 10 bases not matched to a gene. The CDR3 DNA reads TGTGCCAGTAGTTTCGGGACTAGCGGAGCGGGAGAGCAGTTCTTC. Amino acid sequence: CASSFGTSGAGEQFF.